This entry lists 16 T cell receptor beta chains sequenced from one sample in a study of T cells in localized non-small cell lung cancer. Assay used: immunoSEQ multiplex PCR; TCRdb lists only in-frame clones, some missing. Of nearly 25,000 clones detected, 80% to 95% appear once; the ten largest clones hold approximately 2.9%. The sequencing used peripheral blood, collected before any cancer treatment. These receptors all come from a woman aged 40 to 75 with stage I lung adenocarcinoma.

This clone appeared once. This chain links TRBV6-5 with TRBJ1-1; D possibly corresponds to TRBD1 (6 bases). Looked up from germline, CDR1 is MNHEY and CDR2 is SVGAGI. The V gene lost 0 bases and the J gene lost 4 bases, with 9 bases spanning the gap. CDR3 length: 14 amino acids. The CDR3 DNA reads TGTGCCAGCAGTTACTCGAGGGGGACCACTGAAGCTTTCTTT. Translation: CASSYSRGTTEAFF.

The chain couples TRBV15 to TRBJ2-6, with unresolved D. The V gene lost 11 bases and the J gene lost 0 bases, with 8 bases spanning the gap. Germline V gene lookup returns CDR1 LNHNV and CDR2 YYDKDF (reference sequence). The CDR3 is 13 residues long. The CDR3 sequence is CASHRSGANVLTF. In DNA form, the CDR3 reads TGTGCCTCCCACCGCTCTGGGGCCAACGTCCTGACTTTC.

This clone was seen more than once but under ten times. The rearrangement links TRBV5-6 to TRBJ1-1; tentatively, D is TRBD1 (5 bases). Trimming took off 2 bases at V and 0 bases at J, with 11 bases between the two ends. The germline V gene has CDR1 SGHDT and CDR2 YYEEEE. The CDR3 runs 15 residues. The CDR3 sequence is CASSFGGRMNTEAFF. The DNA of the CDR3 is TGTGCCAGCAGCTTTGGGGGACGGATGAACACTGAAGCTTTCTTT.

This clone was counted a few times. The chain recombines TRBV19 with TRBJ1-5, with D perhaps TRBD1 (5 bases). This CDR3 region has 15 residues. The V and J ends lost 0 bases and 4 bases respectively, with 10 bases between them. Germline values: CDR1 LNHDA, CDR2 SQIVND (reference sequence). For the CDR3, the DNA is TGTGCCAGTAGTATAGAGGGACTGCGAAATCAGCCCCAGCATTTT. Encoded protein: CASSIEGLRNQPQHF.

The CDR3 protein is CASSLRPAGGPDEQFF. The CDR3 DNA is TGCGCCAGCAGCTTGAGGCCAGCGGGAGGGCCCGATGAGCAGTTCTTC. The chain recombines TRBV5-1 with TRBJ2-1; 10 bases are shared with TRBD2. CDR3 size: 16 residues. The germline V gene has CDR1 SGHRS and CDR2 YFSETQ. Germline trimming cut 1 base from V and 8 bases from J; bases unmatched to any gene: 9.

This clone was seen just once. The chain employs TRBV7-8 and TRBJ2-5; perhaps TRBD2 as D (5 bases). Trimming took off 1 base at V and 5 bases at J, with 11 bases between the two ends. From germline, CDR1 is SGHVS and CDR2 FQNEAQ. This CDR3 has 14 residues. CDR3 loop: CASSLVGPGETQYF. CDR3 coding DNA: TGTGCCAGCAGCTTAGTCGGCCCGGGGGAGACCCAGTACTTC.

This chain uses TRBV9 with TRBJ2-7; 7 positions agree with TRBD1. Per the germline V gene, CDR1 is SGDLS and CDR2 is YYNGEE. This CDR3 contains 16 residues. Losses at the gene ends were 0 bases for V and 7 bases for J; bases not matched to a gene: 13. The CDR3 sequence is CASSVGVVDRISEQYF. The CDR3 DNA follows: TGTGCCAGCAGCGTAGGGGTTGTGGACAGGATTTCGGAGCAGTACTTC.

The chain carries TRBV13 and TRBJ2-2, with 9 positions matching TRBD1. The CDR3 has 15 residues. Germline V lookup: CDR1 PRHDT, CDR2 FYEKMQ (reference sequence). V was pared by 4 bases and J by 1 base, with 1 base of the junction left unmatched. CDR3 sequence (DNA): TGTGCCAGCAGCTGGACAGGGGAGAACACCGGGGAGCTGTTTTTT. It yields the protein CASSWTGENTGELFF.

The chain recombines TRBV9 with TRBJ1-1; D unresolved. Germline V lookup: CDR1 SGDLS, CDR2 YYNGEE. The CDR3 is made up of 12 amino acids. V was shortened by 0 bases and J by 2 bases, with 2 bases between the two germline ends. The CDR3 sequence: CASSVVNTEAFF. CDR3 bases: TGTGCCAGCAGCGTAGTAAACACTGAAGCTTTCTTT.

The chain couples TRBV4-1 to TRBJ1-4; 9 bases agree with TRBD1. CDR3 length equals 14 residues. Looked up from germline, CDR1 is MGHRA and CDR2 is YSYEKL. V lost 9 bases and J lost 10; bases outside the gene matches: 12. DNA of the CDR3: TGCGCCAGTAACCAGGGACAGGGAGGAGGAAAACTGTTTTTT. Translated, it gives CASNQGQGGGKLFF.

The chain combines TRBV10-3 with TRBJ1-2; a weak D match, TRBD1 (6 bases). Germline-derived CDR1 and CDR2 are ENHRY and SYGVKD. The CDR3 contains 13 residues. V dropped 10 bases and J dropped 8 bases, with 20 bases sitting between them. DNA for the CDR3: TGTGCCACCGCAGGGACACCCACTTCAGGCTACACCTTC. Residues: CATAGTPTSGYTF.

This rearrangement joins TRBV10-3 to TRBJ2-3; 16 bases line up with TRBD2. J was trimmed by 2 bases and V by 4 bases; bases with no gene match: 15. From germline, CDR1 is ENHRY and CDR2 SYGVKD. CDR3 length: 21 residues. The CDR3 DNA reads TGTGCCATCAGTGCTCTGGGTGGAGGGACTAGCGGGAGGGCCGCCACAGATACGCAGTATTTT. Its translation is CAISALGGGTSGRAATDTQYF.

The chain joins TRBV28 to TRBJ1-2, with 8 bases identical to TRBD1. The CDR3 spans 12 residues. The germline V gene encodes CDR1 MDHEN and CDR2 SYDVKM. The junction had 6 bases not matched to a gene; V was cut back by 7 bases and J by 8 bases. This CDR3 reads CASTTGDVGYTF. CDR3 nucleotide sequence: TGTGCCAGCACGACAGGGGACGTGGGCTACACCTTC.

The V gene is TRBV10-2, the J gene TRBJ1-5; 7 nucleotides agree with TRBD1. With V trimmed by 5 bases and J by 3 bases, 4 bases remained unmatched. The germline V gene encodes CDR1 WSHSY and CDR2 SAAADI. This CDR3 region has 14 residues. CDR3 in amino acids: CASSRQGVNQPQHF. The CDR3 bases are TGCGCCAGCAGTCGGCAGGGGGTCAATCAGCCCCAGCATTTT.

V is TRBV6-4 and J is TRBJ2-1, with 10 bases aligning to TRBD2. With V trimmed by 2 bases and J by 3 bases, 1 base remained unmatched. This CDR3 has 15 amino acids. CDR1 and CDR2 from the germline V gene are MRHNA and SNTAGT. This CDR3 reads CASSDRTSGYNEQFF. The CDR3 DNA reads TGTGCCAGCAGTGACAGGACTAGCGGCTACAATGAGCAGTTCTTC.

A single count supports this clone. The CDR3 sequence: CASSPVRGIDTEAFF. Written as DNA, the CDR3 is TGTGCCAGCAGCCCAGTCAGGGGGATAGACACTGAAGCTTTCTTT. The chain uses TRBV7-9 and TRBJ1-1; 7 positions agree with TRBD1. This CDR3 is built from 15 residues. Germline CDR1 reads SEHNR; CDR2 reads FQNEAQ (reference sequence). The trim removed 5 bases at V and 3 bases at J, leaving 9 bases unmatched.